Below, 24 T cell receptor beta chains from the same sample are listed, as sequenced in a study of PD-1 blockade in classical Hodgkin lymphoma. Time point indicated: cycle 4 day 1 (C4D1), after about 6 weeks of nivolumab. The patients all showed relapse after autologous stem cell transplantation, while their brentuximab vedotin exposure varied. Using immunoSEQ multiplex PCR, the repertoire was profiled, and TCRdb retains in-frame clones only, with some absent. This table holds 41,000 or so clones, 60% to 80% found once. The material was peripheral blood mononuclear cells (PBMCs), obtained before the fourth cycle of nivolumab. The receptors stem from a human donor with classical Hodgkin lymphoma.

This CDR3 reads CASSSTGERTGAETQYF. The CDR3 DNA is TGTGCCAGCAGTTCCACGGGGGAAAGGACCGGTGCGGAGACCCAGTACTTC. The V gene is TRBV28, the J gene TRBJ2-5; a possible D gene is TRBD2 (6 bases). Trimming left V 4 bases short and J 5 bases short, with 23 bases between. CDR1 is MDHEN and CDR2 is SYDVKM in the germline V gene. The CDR3 is made up of 17 amino acids.

The chain carries TRBV2 and TRBJ2-5; 9 positions agree with TRBD2. With 4 bases clipped from V and 2 bases from J, the junction kept 8 bases outside the gene matches. The germline CDR1 and CDR2 sequences are SNHLY and FYNNEI. This CDR3 region has 16 residues. CDR3 bases: TGTGCCAGCAGTGCGGTTAGCGGGGGATTACAAGAGACCCAGTACTTC. Translated: CASSAVSGGLQETQYF.

This chain links TRBV7-2 with TRBJ1-1, with D perhaps TRBD1 (5 bases). Trimming shortened V by 1 base and J by 1 base, and 16 bases separated the two germline ends. This CDR3 comprises 17 residues. Germline assignment: CDR1 SGHTA and CDR2 FQGNSA. The CDR3 DNA is TGTGCCAGCAGCTTAGTTGGGGATGGACAATGGAACACTGAAGCTTTCTTT. Encoded protein: CASSLVGDGQWNTEAFF. Drawing the rest from reference TRBV7-2 and TRBJ1-1, the complete variable domain is GAGVSQSPSNKVTEKGKDVELRCDPISGHTALYWYRQSLGQGLEFLIYFQGNSAPDKSGLPSDRFSAERTGGSVSTLTIQRTQQEDSAVYLCASSLVGDGQWNTEAFFGQGTRLTVV.

This chain links TRBV7-9 with TRBJ2-7; D is possibly TRBD1 (6 bases). The CDR3 loop spans 15 amino acids. Germline-derived CDR1 and CDR2 are SEHNR and FQNEAQ (reference sequence). V lost 5 bases to trimming and J lost 0 bases, with 14 bases between them. For the CDR3, the DNA is TGTGCCAGCAGCCTCAGGGGCCATAGCTCCTACGAGCAGTACTTC. It translates to CASSLRGHSSYEQYF. The whole variable domain, remainder taken from reference TRBV7-9 and TRBJ2-7, is DTGVSQNPRHKITKRGQNVTFRCDPISEHNRLYWYRQTLGQGPEFLTYFQNEAQLEKSRLLSDRFSAERPKGSFSTLEIQRTEQGDSAMYLCASSLRGHSSYEQYFGPGTRLTVT.

This chain links TRBV11-2 with TRBJ2-7, with 9 bases fitting TRBD1. The CDR3 extends over 15 amino acids. V lost 1 base, J lost 5 bases, and 6 bases stayed unmatched. Germline V lookup: CDR1 SGHAT, CDR2 FQNNGV. CDR3 residues: CASSLVGTGFNEQYF. The CDR3 coding sequence is TGTGCCAGCAGCTTAGTAGGGACAGGGTTTAACGAGCAGTACTTC. Filled out from reference TRBV11-2 and TRBJ2-7, the complete variable domain reads EAGVAQSPRYKIIEKRQSVAFWCNPISGHATLYWYQQILGQGPKLLIQFQNNGVVDDSQLPKDRFSAERLKGVDSTLKIQPAKLEDSAVYLCASSLVGTGFNEQYFGPGTRLTVT.

The genes are TRBV7-6 and TRBJ1-2, with TRBD1 identical over 8 bases. The CDR3 is made up of 13 amino acids. Trimming took 3 bases from V and 6 from J; bases not matched to a gene: 3. Germline V gene data show CDR1 as SGHVS and CDR2 as FNYEAQ. CDR3 DNA: TGTGCCAGCAGCTTCGGACAGGGTGATGGCTACACCTTC. As protein: CASSFGQGDGYTF.

On this clone itself: The junction shows a germline mismatch at one end, possibly a read error. The chain is built from TRBV4-1 and TRBJ1-2; D may be TRBD1 (6 bases). Germline V gene sequence: CDR1 MGHRA, CDR2 YSYEKL. The CDR3 spans 14 residues. Here the CDR3 DNA reads TGCGCCGGCAGCCTACAGGGCGGGGGGTATGGCTACACCTTC. Translating it yields CAGSLQGGGYGYTF.

The gene calls are TRBV19 and TRBJ2-2; D is uncertain. CDR1 is LNHDA, CDR2 SQIVND, per germline (reference sequence). This CDR3 contains 16 residues. V was trimmed by 0 bases and J by 5 bases, leaving 13 bases between them. This CDR3 is CASSIEAALRTGELFF. DNA of the CDR3: TGTGCCAGTAGTATAGAAGCAGCCTTGAGGACCGGGGAGCTGTTTTTT.

The chain is built from TRBV2 and TRBJ2-7; possible D gene TRBD2, 6 bases. Germline assignment: CDR1 SNHLY and CDR2 FYNNEI. CDR3 length: 14 amino acids. V dropped 7 bases and J dropped 0 bases, with 13 bases sitting between them. The chain's CDR3 is CASIAGRSSYEQYF. The CDR3 DNA reads TGTGCCAGCATCGCGGGGAGGAGCTCCTACGAGCAGTACTTC.

The chain employs TRBV6-1 and TRBJ1-4, with a weak D call TRBD1 (6 bases). Germline CDR1 reads MNHNS; CDR2 reads SASEGT. The CDR3 covers 15 residues. V dropped 1 base and J dropped 4 bases, with 10 bases sitting between them. CDR3 bases: TGTGCCAGCAGTGAAGTGGAGGGGGGTAATGAAAAACTGTTTTTT. Protein product: CASSEVEGGNEKLFF.

This clone was counted only a few times. The chain employs TRBV6-5 and TRBJ1-2, with D possibly TRBD1 on 5 matching bases. CDR1 MNHEY and CDR2 SVGAGI come from the germline V gene. The CDR3 has 13 amino acids. V shed 2 bases and J shed 7 bases, with 11 bases lying between them. The CDR3 coding sequence is TGTGCCAGCAGTTACGGGGGAGGCGGTGGCTACACCTTC. Protein sequence: CASSYGGGGGYTF.

The genes are TRBV6-5 and TRBJ2-7; perhaps TRBD1 as D (6 bases). V dropped 5 bases and J dropped 7 bases, with 12 bases sitting between them. Germline assignment: CDR1 MNHEY and CDR2 SVGAGI. This CDR3 is built from 12 residues. The CDR3 region has the DNA TGTGCCAGCAGTAAAACAGGGATTGAGCAGTACTTC. Its protein product is CASSKTGIEQYF.

In this sample, this clone turned up a few times. This chain joins TRBV19 and TRBJ1-1; TRBD1 might be the D (6 bases). The ends were cut back, 2 bases at V and 7 bases at J, with 17 bases in the middle. The CDR3 contains 15 residues. Germline CDR1 reads LNHDA; CDR2 reads SQIVND (reference sequence). The CDR3 here is CASSISEAGGVEAFF. The CDR3 DNA reads TGTGCCAGTAGTATATCCGAAGCGGGGGGCGTTGAAGCTTTCTTT.

The chain combines TRBV4-1 with TRBJ1-2; TRBD1 is a possible D gene (5 bases). Trimming removed 0 bases from V and 7 bases from J, with 24 bases in between. This CDR3 has 18 amino acids. Germline loops: CDR1 MGHRA, CDR2 YSYEKL. The CDR3 region is CASSQEAVRGTALGGYTF. In nucleotides, the CDR3 is TGCGCCAGCAGCCAAGAAGCGGTTCGGGGCACTGCTTTGGGTGGCTACACCTTC.

The genes are TRBV7-3 and TRBJ2-3; perhaps TRBD1 as D (6 bases). Germline-derived CDR1 and CDR2 are SGHTA and FQGTGA. V was shortened by 5 bases and J by 1 base, with 10 bases between the two germline ends. CDR3 length: 14 residues. CDR3 loop: CASSLNRGTDTQYF. The CDR3 DNA reads TGTGCCAGCAGCCTAAACAGGGGCACAGATACGCAGTATTTT.

This clone was observed a handful of times. One end of the junction does not line up with germline, which may come from a read error. The chain uses TRBV11-2 and TRBJ2-3, with TRBD2 matching 9 bases. The CDR3 spans 11 residues. CDR1 is SGHAT and CDR2 is FQNNGV in the germline V gene. The CDR3 nucleotides are TGTGCCAGCAGCTTAGGACTAGCGGTCCATTTT. Amino acid sequence: CASSLGLAVHF.

The V gene is TRBV10-2, the J gene TRBJ1-6, with TRBD1 matching over 7 bases. Germline V gene data show CDR1 as WSHSY and CDR2 as SAAADI. Trimming cost V 10 bases and J 8 bases; bases outside gene matches: 5. The CDR3 is 12 residues long. CDR3 bases: TGCGCCATCGGACAGGCAGATTCACCCCTCCACTTT. The encoded protein is CAIGQADSPLHF.

This clone was counted between two and nine times. DNA of the CDR3: TGTGCCAGCAGTTTTGGCACTGAAGCTTTCTTT. Residues: CASSFGTEAFF. The chain recombines TRBV27 with TRBJ1-1; D is undetermined. The germline V and J ends were trimmed by 3 bases and 4 bases, with 3 bases remaining between them. The CDR3 is made up of 11 amino acids. CDR1 MNHEY and CDR2 SMNVEV come from the germline V gene (reference sequence).

The gene calls are TRBV6-5 and TRBJ1-2, with D unresolved. This CDR3 contains 14 residues. Germline CDR1 MNHEY, CDR2 SVGAGI. V gave up 1 base and J gave up 4 bases, with 10 bases separating them. CDR3 residues: CASSYFGISYGYTF. The CDR3 DNA reads TGTGCCAGCAGTTACTTTGGGATTAGCTATGGCTACACCTTC.

This clone was picked up a small number of times. The junction departs from germline at one end; a sequencing error may be responsible. The V and J genes are TRBV7-7 and TRBJ2-5; D is possibly TRBD2 (6 bases). The CDR3 covers 13 residues. Germline CDR1 reads SSHAT; CDR2 reads FNYEAQ (reference sequence). The CDR3 DNA follows: TGTGCTAGCAGCCGGGACTTCCAAGAGACCCAGTACTTC. Translation gives CASSRDFQETQYF. The entire variable domain, with the rest obtained from reference TRBV7-7 and TRBJ2-5, is as follows: GAGVSQSPRYKVTKRGQDVTLRCDPISSHATLYWYQQALGQGPEFLTYFNYEAQPDKSGLPSDRFSAERPEGSISTLTIQRTEQRDSAMYRCASSRDFQETQYFGPGTRLLVL.

This chain joins TRBV15 and TRBJ2-7, with 9 bases identical to TRBD1. Germline CDR1 LNHNV, CDR2 YYDKDF (reference sequence). Trimming took 0 bases from V and 4 from J; bases not matched to a gene: 7. This CDR3 is 16 amino acids long. The CDR3 DNA reads TGTGCCACCAGCAGAGAAGGGGGGACAGGGACTTACGAGCAGTACTTC. Translation gives CATSREGGTGTYEQYF.

The V call is TRBV4-3, the J call TRBJ2-7, with D possibly TRBD2 on 5 matching bases. V lost 2 bases to trimming and J lost 6 bases, with 17 bases between them. CDR3 size: 15 residues. The V gene's germline CDR1 is LGHNA and CDR2 YSLEER. The CDR3 region has the DNA TGCGCCAGCAGCCAACTCCTCACCCTACGGGGCGAGCAGTACTTC. Translating it yields CASSQLLTLRGEQYF.

The chain is built from TRBV4-1 and TRBJ1-5, with a tentative D call TRBD1 (5 bases). V was clipped by 3 bases and J by 3 bases, with 9 bases between them. The germline gives CDR1 MGHRA, CDR2 YSYEKL. The CDR3 covers 14 residues. The CDR3 DNA reads TGCGCCAGCAGCCACAGGGCCATCAATCAGCCCCAGCATTTT. It codes for CASSHRAINQPQHF.

The rearrangement uses TRBV7-9 and TRBJ2-7; TRBD2 matches 7 bases. V shed 5 bases and J 3 bases; nucleotides not matched to a gene: 1. The CDR3 totals 12 residues. The germline V gene encodes CDR1 SEHNR and CDR2 FQNEAQ (reference sequence). CDR3 in amino acids: CASSTGGYEQYF. CDR3 in DNA: TGTGCCAGCAGCACGGGGGGCTACGAGCAGTACTTC.